These 20 T cell receptor beta chains were all obtained from the same sample, sequenced in a study of CD8+ T cells in alopecia areata (dated by TCRdb to 2017 to 2018). The treatment or condition label corresponds to: oral pan-JAK inhibitor, 5-10 mg twice daily. Library generation was performed with the immunoSEQ multiplex PCR assay. To provide template for TCR sequencing, every sample had RNA extracted and reverse transcribed into cDNA. TCRdb holds this immuneACCESS table with in-frame rearrangements only. Some clones are missing; in checked studies, unresolved V genes explain under half, and the rest has no known cause. The sample contains tens of thousands of clones, around 46% of them found a single time. The top ten constitute roughly 21% of the sample. The sequences come from CD8+ T cells sorted from blood, collected between weeks 36 and 40, from a patient treated with tofacitinib. These receptors came from a human donor with alopecia areata.

This clone was detected only once. The gene calls are TRBV7-9 and TRBJ1-1; D ambiguous. Between the trimmed V and J ends, which lost 1 base and 0 bases, there was a span of 6 bases. In germline, CDR1 is SEHNR, CDR2 FQNEAQ (reference sequence). CDR3 size: 14 residues. Here the CDR3 reads CASSLVVMNTEAFF. DNA of the CDR3: TGTGCCAGCAGCTTAGTCGTGATGAACACTGAAGCTTTCTTT.

A few counts support this clone. This chain uses TRBV30 with TRBJ1-1, with TRBD1 matching over 7 bases. The CDR3 consists of 12 residues. V lost 4 bases and J lost 8; bases outside the gene matches: 7. Germline V gene lookup returns CDR1 GTSNPN and CDR2 SVGIG (reference sequence). DNA for the CDR3: TGTGCCTGGAACGAGAGGGGACAGGAAGCTTTCTTT. Encoded protein: CAWNERGQEAFF.

This chain connects TRBV27 to TRBJ1-2; D might be TRBD1 (5 bases). V was cut by 2 bases and J by 8 bases, with 12 bases left in between. This CDR3 comprises 13 residues. From germline, CDR1 is MNHEY and CDR2 SMNVEV (reference sequence). The CDR3 reads CASSLVRVGGYTF. The DNA for the CDR3 is TGTGCCAGCAGTTTAGTCAGGGTGGGAGGCTACACCTTC.

The chain is built from TRBV27 and TRBJ2-1, with 8 bases identical to TRBD1. The CDR3 has 15 residues. CDR1 is MNHEY, CDR2 SMNVEV, per germline (reference sequence). J lost 3 bases, V lost 3 bases, and 4 bases had no gene match. CDR3 sequence (DNA): TGTGCCAGCAGTTTTTTCGGACAGGGCTACAATGAGCAGTTCTTC. Translation gives CASSFFGQGYNEQFF.

The rearrangement uses TRBV29-1 and TRBJ2-7; TRBD1 matches 10 bases. The germline V gene encodes CDR1 SQVTM and CDR2 ANQGSEA. This CDR3 spans 14 amino acids. V gave up 6 bases and J gave up 2 bases; unmatched junction bases: 7. This CDR3 is CSVEDRGSTYEQYF. CDR3 in DNA: TGCAGCGTCGAGGACAGGGGGTCCACCTACGAGCAGTACTTC.

In its sample, this clone was seen a few times. CDR3 protein: CASSQRQGAKNEQFF. DNA for the CDR3: TGTGCCAGCAGCCAACGGCAGGGGGCTAAGAATGAGCAGTTCTTC. The chain links TRBV14 to TRBJ2-1, with TRBD1 matching 8 bases. From germline, CDR1 is SGHDN and CDR2 FVKESK. The V gene end was trimmed by 2 bases and the J gene end by 7 bases; junction bases not matched to a gene: 7. The CDR3 totals 15 residues.

V gene TRBV27 combines with J gene TRBJ1-5, with no clear D. CDR1 MNHEY and CDR2 SMNVEV come from the germline V gene (reference sequence). The CDR3 has 14 residues. Trimming removed 5 bases from V and 0 bases from J, with 8 bases in between. CDR3 in amino acids: CASSGRASNQPQHF. The CDR3 DNA is TGTGCCAGCAGTGGAAGGGCTAGCAATCAGCCCCAGCATTTT.

This clone was picked up a small number of times. This chain connects TRBV29-1 to TRBJ2-5; D gene ambiguous. Germline CDR1 and CDR2: SQVTM and ANQGSEA. CDR3 length: 12 residues. Trimming pared 3 bases from V and 5 bases from J, leaving 10 bases between. The CDR3 sequence is CSVERRRETQYF. The CDR3 DNA follows: TGCAGCGTTGAGAGAAGAAGGGAGACCCAGTACTTC.

V gene TRBV27 combines with J gene TRBJ2-7; D tentatively reads TRBD1 or TRBD2 (5 bases each). The CDR3 is 14 amino acids. Germline-derived CDR1 and CDR2 are MNHEY and SMNVEV (reference sequence). Trimming removed 2 bases at V and 2 bases at J, with 10 bases between. The CDR3 region is CASSLRDGTYEQYF. In DNA form, the CDR3 reads TGTGCCAGCAGTTTAAGGGACGGTACCTACGAGCAGTACTTC.

The rearrangement links TRBV29-1 to TRBJ2-5; D tentatively reads TRBD1 or TRBD2 (5 bases each). This CDR3 has 14 residues. The V end lost 3 bases, the J end lost 4 bases, and 15 bases lay between the germline ends. CDR1 is SQVTM and CDR2 is ANQGSEA in the germline V gene. The CDR3 protein is CSVEGVRIGETQYF. The CDR3 nucleotides are TGCAGCGTTGAGGGGGTTCGGATCGGAGAGACCCAGTACTTC.

The rearrangement joins TRBV5-1 to TRBJ2-5; D is possibly TRBD2 (6 bases). Germline assignment: CDR1 SGHRS and CDR2 YFSETQ. The V end lost 3 bases, the J end lost 1 base, and 10 bases lay between the germline ends. The CDR3 totals 14 residues. This CDR3 reads CASSYRDFQETQYF. The DNA of the CDR3 is TGCGCCAGCAGCTACCGGGACTTCCAAGAGACCCAGTACTTC.

The chain uses TRBV7-8 and TRBJ2-3; D is perhaps TRBD1 or TRBD2 (6 bases each). Trimming pared 5 bases from V and 2 bases from J, leaving 11 bases between. The germline V gene encodes CDR1 SGHVS and CDR2 FQNEAQ. This CDR3 contains 14 residues. The CDR3: CASSGWGATDTQYF. The CDR3 DNA is TGTGCCAGCAGCGGGTGGGGGGCCACAGATACGCAGTATTTT.

The chain joins TRBV15 to TRBJ2-2; 8 nucleotides match TRBD1. The CDR3 has 17 residues. J lost 4 bases, V lost 5 bases, and 12 bases had no gene match. The germline CDR1 and CDR2 sequences are LNHNV and YYDKDF (reference sequence). CDR3 protein: CATSARPPGQATGELFF. In nucleotides, the CDR3 is TGTGCCACCAGCGCGCGACCGCCGGGACAGGCCACCGGGGAGCTGTTTTTT.

This rearrangement joins TRBV7-9 to TRBJ2-5; TRBD1 or TRBD2 may be the D gene (6 bases each). The V end lost 0 bases, the J end lost 6 bases, and 11 bases lay between the germline ends. Germline V gene sequence: CDR1 SEHNR, CDR2 FQNEAQ (reference sequence). The CDR3 is 14 amino acids. The CDR3, as DNA: TGTGCCAGCAGCTTAGCCGGAGGGGGACAGACCCAGTACTTC. It encodes CASSLAGGGQTQYF.

The gene calls are TRBV29-1 and TRBJ2-3, with TRBD2 identical over 9 bases. Losses at the gene ends were 6 bases for V and 5 bases for J; bases not matched to a gene: 15. The CDR3 extends over 16 amino acids. The V gene's germline CDR1 is SQVTM and CDR2 ANQGSEA. The CDR3 DNA is TGCAGCGTCGGTCGTGATAGCGGGAGTGGTGAAGATACGCAGTATTTT. This sequence encodes CSVGRDSGSGEDTQYF.

Here the CDR3 reads CASSQTGVARDIQYF. CDR3 DNA: TGTGCCAGCAGCCAAACGGGTGTCGCCAGGGACATTCAGTACTTC. This rearrangement joins TRBV13 to TRBJ2-4, with D possibly being TRBD1 (5 bases). V was pared by 5 bases and J by 8 bases, with 19 bases between. Germline V gene data show CDR1 as PRHDT and CDR2 as FYEKMQ (reference sequence). The CDR3 is made up of 15 amino acids.

V is TRBV7-9 and J is TRBJ1-2; 7 positions agree with TRBD1. The CDR3 totals 14 residues. Trimming at V came to 2 bases and at J to 0 bases, leaving 0 bases not matched to a gene. Per germline, CDR1 SEHNR and CDR2 FQNEAQ (reference sequence). The CDR3 loop is CASSLTGANYGYTF. The CDR3 nucleotides are TGTGCCAGCAGCTTAACAGGGGCTAACTATGGCTACACCTTC.

The chain combines TRBV7-9 with TRBJ2-7; D might be TRBD1 or TRBD2, each matching 5 bases. Trimming shortened V by 5 bases and J by 6 bases, and 17 bases separated the two germline ends. CDR3 length: 14 residues. CDR1 and CDR2 from the germline V gene are SEHNR and FQNEAQ (reference sequence). CDR3 sequence reads: CASSGTDSGVEQYF. The CDR3 region has the DNA TGTGCCAGCAGCGGGACGGATAGTGGGGTCGAGCAGTACTTC.

This clone occurred a few times. The V gene is TRBV29-1, the J gene TRBJ2-1; the D gene is possibly TRBD1 (6 bases). The V end was cut by 2 bases, the J end by 3 bases, with 14 bases between. The germline gives CDR1 SQVTM, CDR2 ANQGSEA. The CDR3 contains 15 residues. The CDR3 sequence: CSVERSQGHYNEQFF. The CDR3 coding sequence is TGCAGCGTTGAACGTAGTCAGGGGCACTACAATGAGCAGTTCTTC.

There are many counts of this clone. The J gene is TRBJ2-1, the V gene TRBV7-9, with D uncertain. Germline lookup yields CDR1 SEHNR and CDR2 FQNEAQ (reference sequence). CDR3 length: 12 amino acids. The ends were cut back, 3 bases at V and 9 bases at J, with 9 bases in the middle. CDR3 sequence reads: CASSFSQVEQFF. CDR3 bases: TGTGCCAGCAGCTTTAGTCAAGTTGAGCAGTTCTTC.